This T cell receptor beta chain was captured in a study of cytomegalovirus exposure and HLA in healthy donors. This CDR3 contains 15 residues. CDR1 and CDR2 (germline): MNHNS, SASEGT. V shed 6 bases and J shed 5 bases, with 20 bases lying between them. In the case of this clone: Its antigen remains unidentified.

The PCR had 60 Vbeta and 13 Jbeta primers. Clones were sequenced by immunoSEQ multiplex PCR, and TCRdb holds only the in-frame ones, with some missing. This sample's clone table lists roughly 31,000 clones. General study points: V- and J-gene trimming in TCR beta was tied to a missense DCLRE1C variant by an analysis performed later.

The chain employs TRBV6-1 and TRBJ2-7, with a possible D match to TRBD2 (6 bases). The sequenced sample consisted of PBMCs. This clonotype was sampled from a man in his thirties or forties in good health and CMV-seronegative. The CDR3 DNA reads TGTGCCAGCAGGGGGCCGGGAGAAGTTTTCCACGAGCAGTACTTC. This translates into CASRGPGEVFHEQYF.